The T cell receptor (beta chain) described here comes from a study of beta chain features in type 1 diabetes. This CDR3 spans 13 amino acids. The ends lost 5 bases at V and 4 bases at J; junction bases unmatched: 4. Per the germline V gene, CDR1 is LGHNA and CDR2 is YSLEER. The study's findings and limits: Compared to healthy donors, patients appeared to have naive, central memory and Treg TCRB repertoires that were more alike. Sequencing of cDNA might inflate the share of cells that strongly express TCR.

This clone turned up a few times. The antigen is not known. TCRB transcripts that were expressed got sequenced, as all of the isolated RNA had been reverse transcribed. The method was immunoSEQ multiplex PCR; TCRdb's version includes in-frame clones alone and lacks a portion of them. In the table there are under 250,000 clones, roughly a tenth of which are singletons. The sequencing input was central memory CD4+ T cells from blood. The rearrangement uses TRBV4-3 and TRBJ2-5, with TRBD1 matching 7 bases. The source is a man between 18 and 29 years old in good health. DNA for the CDR3: TGCGCCAGCAGCGTACAGGGGTCAGAGACCCAGTACTTC. Translation gives CASSVQGSETQYF.